This paragraph reports one TCR beta chain. Antigen specificity is unknown. This CDR3 has 15 amino acids. Germline CDR1 is MNHEY and CDR2 is SVGAGI. V lost 4 bases and J lost 1; bases outside the gene matches: 3. PCR was performed a second time for roughly 7 to 11 cycles using a sample-barcoded 5' primer and a J-beta primer mix. A template-switch adaptor with 12 random nucleotides tagged each cDNA molecule. CDR3-containing paired-end reads numbered at least 2.5 million in each sample. Using its own MiXCR run on the 5' RACE reads, TCRdb lists one record per CDR3 protein. This table has around 1.5 million distinct CDR3 sequences, 42% appearing once. This specimen belongs to a study of blood T cells in healthy people across ages. Study observations and caveats: Leaving the PBMCs unsorted stopped any conclusive comparison of naive versus antigen-experienced cells.

Total RNA was isolated from each sample in quantities of at least 5.5 micrograms. The rearrangement joins TRBV6-5 to TRBJ2-3, with 9 positions matching TRBD2. The TCR originated in a woman aged 18-29 years in good health. Material: blood. This CDR3 reads CASSFRLAGTDTQYF. CDR3 in DNA: TGTGCCAGCAGTTTTAGACTAGCGGGCACAGATACGCAGTATTTT.